One T cell receptor beta chain is described in this entry. Antigen specificity is unknown. The sample belongs to a study of graft-versus-host responses after intestinal transplantation. Germline V gene lookup returns CDR1 SGHTA and CDR2 FQGNSA. The V gene lost 6 bases and the J gene lost 3 bases, with 19 bases spanning the gap. The CDR3 runs to 16 residues. Repertoires were generated with immunoSEQ multiplex PCR, while TCRdb's copy carries only in-frame clones and drops some. This table holds nearly 110,000 clones, around 90% found once. The sequence was collected from a human donor who was the organ donor for an intestinal transplant. The starting material was unstimulated CD4+ T cells sorted from spleen or lymph node cells, obtained before transplant. This chain uses TRBV7-2 with TRBJ2-3; perhaps TRBD1 as D (6 bases). Here the CDR3 reads CASSPYSLGGTDTQYF. The CDR3 DNA is TGTGCCAGCAGTCCATATTCATTAGGGGGTACAGATACGCAGTATTTT.